The T cell receptor (beta chain) described here comes from a study of Ad26.COV2.S vaccination and SARS-CoV-2 variants. The overall study: Doses of Ad26.COV2.S were injected into muscle once or twice, 56 days apart. General study points: Vaccine and placebo recipients had similar non-spike TCR breadth. Reportedly, spike-specific CD8+ and CD4+ T cell responses achieved substantial breadth once vaccination had taken place.

Note on this clone: The antigen remains unidentified.

Only in-frame clones appear in the TCRdb table, and some are missing; sequencing was by immunoSEQ multiplex PCR. The repertoire holds around 300,000 clones, with about 88% as singletons. The CDR3 extends over 13 amino acids. Trimming removed 6 bases from V and 3 bases from J; junction bases left unmatched: 4. Germline lookup yields CDR1 KGHSH and CDR2 LQKENI. Treatment in this sample: around 19 received Ad26.COV2.S at low or high dose, single or two shots; 5 received placebo; per-sample allocation not given. Following the first vaccine or placebo injection, samples were taken on day 63. Sequencing was performed on peripheral blood, taken in a trial of Ad26.COV2.S vaccine versus placebo. This TCR was recovered from a person between 18 and 59 years old who received the Ad26.COV2.S COVID-19 vaccine or a placebo. The V gene is TRBV18, the J gene TRBJ2-7, with 8 nucleotides matching TRBD1. The CDR3, as DNA: TGTGCCAGCTCTTTGGGACAGGACTACGAGCAGTACTTC. It encodes CASSLGQDYEQYF.